The 28 T cell receptor beta chains listed next were all sequenced from one sample in a study of blood T cells in healthy people across ages. Primers used in a second PCR of roughly 6 to 11 cycles were a sample-barcoded 5' primer and a J-beta primer mix. In TCRdb, the 5' RACE reads were re-called with MiXCR into one record per CDR3 protein. The data show more than 650,000 distinct CDR3 sequences, about 20% seen once. The sequenced sample was blood. All receptors derive from a man in his 70s in good health.

V is TRBV29-1 and J is TRBJ2-2; tentatively, D is TRBD2 (5 bases). V lost 4 bases and J 2 bases, leaving 8 bases between the germline ends. This CDR3 has 13 amino acids. Germline V lookup: CDR1 SQVTM, CDR2 ANQGSEA. In DNA form, the CDR3 reads TGCAGCGTTGTAGCGCAAAACACCGGGGAGCTGTTTTTT. Its protein is CSVVAQNTGELFF.

CDR3 in amino acids: CASSPGPRDSYYGYTF. The DNA for the CDR3 is TGTGCCAGCAGCCCAGGGCCCCGGGATTCTTACTATGGCTACACCTTC. The chain is built from TRBV12-3 or TRBV12-4 and TRBJ1-2, with TRBD1 as a possible D gene (5 bases). Deletions cut 6 bases from V and 3 bases from J, with 20 bases between. This CDR3 contains 16 residues.

J is TRBJ2-7 and V is TRBV5-1; D unclear. V lost 0 bases to trimming and J lost 0 bases, with 13 bases between them. Germline V gene data show CDR1 as SGHRS and CDR2 as YFSETQ. This CDR3 has 16 residues. CDR3 amino acids: CASSLVLGQSSYEQYF. The CDR3 DNA sequence: TGCGCCAGCAGCTTGGTTTTAGGGCAGAGCTCCTACGAGCAGTACTTC.

This clonotype came up a few times. This chain links TRBV15 with TRBJ2-1; D is possibly TRBD1 (6 bases). V was shortened by 5 bases and J by 0 bases, with 11 bases between the two germline ends. The germline CDR1 and CDR2 sequences are LNHNV and YYDKDF (reference sequence). This CDR3 has 15 residues. The CDR3 nucleotides read TGTGCCACCAGCGCCGACAGGAGCTCCTACAATGAGCAGTTCTTC. It translates to CATSADRSSYNEQFF.

The sample holds a few counts of this clonotype. CDR3 in amino acids: CASVRQGVHGEQYF. In nucleotides, the CDR3 is TGTGCCAGCGTGAGACAGGGGGTTCATGGCGAGCAGTACTTC. This chain connects TRBV7-8 to TRBJ2-7, with 9 nucleotides matching TRBD1. CDR1 SGHVS and CDR2 FQNEAQ come from the germline V gene. The CDR3 extends over 14 amino acids. Trimming at V came to 8 bases and at J to 6 bases, leaving 11 bases not matched to a gene.

As regards this clonotype: An end of the junction does not agree with germline; a read error may underlie this. This CDR3 reads CATSMPRGGSYEQCF. CDR3 coding DNA: TGTGCCACCAGCATGCCCAGGGGGGGGTCCTACGAGCAGTGCTTC. This chain uses TRBV15 with TRBJ2-7; D may be TRBD1 or TRBD2 (7 bases each). The germline V gene encodes CDR1 LNHNV and CDR2 YYDKDF (reference sequence). This CDR3 contains 15 residues.

This clonotype has just a few counts. The rearrangement joins TRBV7-9 to TRBJ2-1, with 11 bases identical to TRBD2. The CDR3 has 17 residues. J lost 0 bases, V lost 5 bases, and 6 bases had no gene match. Germline V CDR1 and CDR2: SEHNR, FQNEAQ (reference sequence). Here the CDR3 reads CASSKGTSGTSYNEQFF. The CDR3 coding sequence is TGTGCCAGCAGCAAGGGGACTAGCGGTACCTCCTACAATGAGCAGTTCTTC. Using reference TRBV7-9 and TRBJ2-1 for the parts outside the CDR3, the full variable domain is DTGVSQNPRHKITKRGQNVTFRCDPISEHNRLYWYRQTLGQGPEFLTYFQNEAQLEKSRLLSDRFSAERPKGSFSTLEIQRTEQGDSAMYLCASSKGTSGTSYNEQFFGPGTRLTVL.

This clonotype was found a few times. This chain connects TRBV5-1 to TRBJ1-5; 7 positions agree with TRBD1. J lost 8 bases, V lost 4 bases, and 6 bases had no gene match. Germline CDR1 and CDR2: SGHRS and YFSETQ. The CDR3 runs to 13 residues. CDR3 sequence (DNA): TGCGCCAGCAGCAGGGACAGTCGGGAGCCCCAGCATTTT. This sequence encodes CASSRDSREPQHF.

This chain joins TRBV12-3 or TRBV12-4 and TRBJ2-1; weak D call: TRBD2 (6 bases). Matching the DNA end better, TRBJ2-7 makes the J call doubtful. This CDR3 contains 13 residues. The CDR3 sequence is CASRNPGVYEQYF. The CDR3 bases are TGTGCCAGCCGAAACCCGGGGGTCTACGAGCAGTACTTC.

A remark on this clonotype: This may be a read error, as it is one base from a much larger clone. The V and J genes are TRBV20-1 and TRBJ2-3, with 11 positions matching TRBD2. Germline V gene lookup returns CDR1 DFQATT and CDR2 SNEGSKA (reference sequence). The CDR3 has 16 residues. Trimming at V came to 1 base and at J to 14 bases, leaving 17 bases not matched to a gene. CDR3 nucleotide sequence: TGCAGTGCTAGAGTCTGGGCTAGCGGGAGGTTGGGAGTTGTGTATTTT. It translates to CSARVWASGRLGVVYF.

The chain joins TRBV7-3 to TRBJ2-6; 8 bases line up with TRBD2. The CDR3 is 16 amino acids. Losses at the gene ends were 4 bases for V and 0 bases for J; bases not matched to a gene: 2. Germline CDR1 is SGHTA and CDR2 is FQGTGA. CDR3 region: CASSSGGISGANVLTF. DNA for the CDR3: TGTGCCAGCAGCTCGGGGGGGATCTCTGGGGCCAACGTCCTGACTTTC.

J is TRBJ1-1 and V is TRBV20-1; D ambiguous. The CDR3 runs to 16 residues. Germline V gene sequence: CDR1 DFQATT, CDR2 SNEGSKA (reference sequence). V lost 0 bases and J 4 bases, leaving 18 bases between the germline ends. CDR3 region: CSARDVFTRGGTEAFF. The CDR3 DNA follows: TGCAGTGCTAGAGACGTCTTCACGCGGGGTGGCACTGAAGCTTTCTTT.

V is TRBV10-3 and J is TRBJ1-2; no clear D gene. V was clipped by 8 bases and J by 2 bases, with 12 bases between them. The CDR3 has 13 amino acids. Germline V gene data show CDR1 as ENHRY and CDR2 as SYGVKD. CDR3 in amino acids: CAIRGQLNYGYTF. The CDR3 DNA follows: TGTGCCATCCGAGGGCAGCTGAACTATGGCTACACCTTC.

This clonotype has only a few counts. The CDR3 sequence is CASSFLAGEETQYF. For the CDR3, the DNA is TGTGCCAGCAGCTTTTTGGCGGGGGAAGAGACCCAGTACTTC. The chain has TRBV7-9 and TRBJ2-5, with 7 bases lining up with TRBD2. The germline gives CDR1 SEHNR, CDR2 FQNEAQ (reference sequence). V trimming: 3 bases; J trimming: 3 bases; junction bases outside the gene matches: 4. This CDR3 comprises 14 residues.

This clonotype has ten or more counts. V is TRBV28 and J is TRBJ2-7; D is unclear. Germline values: CDR1 MDHEN, CDR2 SYDVKM. V lost 9 bases to trimming and J lost 2 bases, with 8 bases between them. This CDR3 spans 11 amino acids. The CDR3: CASSTTYEQYF. As DNA, the CDR3 is TGTGCCAGTAGTACCACCTACGAGCAGTACTTC.

This chain uses TRBV7-3 with TRBJ2-3; D assignment may be TRBD1 or TRBD2 (5 bases each). Germline-derived CDR1 and CDR2 are SGHTA and FQGTGA. The CDR3 spans 15 residues. The V end was cut by 5 bases, the J end by 0 bases, with 12 bases between. This chain's CDR3 is CASSMGVASTDTQYF. In DNA form, the CDR3 reads TGTGCCAGCAGCATGGGGGTTGCTAGCACAGATACGCAGTATTTT.

About this clonotype: No conserved phenylalanine or tryptophan is present at the end of the CDR3, so a read error is the likely explanation. Because the CDR3's place on the DNA is in doubt, the DNA is left out and the CDR3 is given as listed by TCRdb. The rearrangement links TRBV28 to TRBJ2-1; the D segment call TRBD2 is taken from the table without a DNA check. In germline, CDR1 is MDHEN, CDR2 SYDVKM. The CDR3 is 15 amino acids in total, end residues counted. The CDR3 is CASSLQTCSTSCEYV.

This chain uses TRBV20-1 with TRBJ2-3; possibly TRBD2 for D (6 bases). The CDR3 length is 10 residues. Per germline, CDR1 DFQATT and CDR2 SNEGSKA (reference sequence). The germline V and J ends were trimmed by 3 bases and 10 bases, with 8 bases remaining between them. The CDR3 sequence: CSASAGSQYF. CDR3 DNA sequence: TGCAGTGCTAGCGCGGGGTCGCAGTATTTT.

This clonotype was seen a few times. The chain couples TRBV18 to TRBJ1-1, with unresolved D. Germline V CDR1 and CDR2: KGHSH, LQKENI. This CDR3 comprises 15 residues. The V end was cut by 2 bases, the J end by 4 bases, with 14 bases between. In DNA form, the CDR3 reads TGTGCCAGCTCACCAAGCGACGGGTTCGGCACTGAAGCTTTCTTT. Amino acids: CASSPSDGFGTEAFF. The full variable domain, with the rest looked up from reference TRBV18 and TRBJ1-1, is NAGVMQNPRHLVRRRGQEARLRCSPMKGHSHVYWYRQLPEEGLKFMVYLQKENIIDESGMPKERFSAEFPKEGPSILRIQQVVRGDSAAYFCASSPSDGFGTEAFFGQGTRLTVV.

V and J are TRBV10-3 and TRBJ2-7, with 8 bases identical to TRBD1. The end of the DNA fits TRBJ2-5 better, so the J call may be wrong. Looked up from germline, CDR1 is ENHRY and CDR2 is SYGVKD. The CDR3 has 15 amino acids. The CDR3 DNA sequence: TGTGCCATCAGTGAGAAGACAGGGGTTATGGAGACCCAGTACTTC. Protein product: CAISEKTGVMETQYF.

The sample holds many counts of this clonotype. The gene calls are TRBV11-2 and TRBJ1-6; D might be TRBD1 (5 bases). CDR1 is SGHAT and CDR2 is FQNNGV in the germline V gene. Between the trimmed V and J ends, which lost 3 bases and 8 bases, there was a span of 14 bases. The CDR3 totals 15 residues. The CDR3: CASSLEWGGYSPLHF. In DNA form, the CDR3 reads TGTGCCAGCAGCTTGGAATGGGGCGGTTATTCACCCCTCCACTTT.

In its sample, this clonotype was seen a few times. The chain joins TRBV18 to TRBJ2-3, with D possibly TRBD2 on 5 matching bases. The CDR3 has 13 amino acids. Germline-derived CDR1 and CDR2 are KGHSH and LQKENI. Trimming shortened V by 6 bases and J by 3 bases, and 10 bases separated the two germline ends. The CDR3 DNA reads as TGTGCCAGCTCCACAAGGGAGACAGATACGCAGTATTTT. It translates to CASSTRETDTQYF.

The rearrangement links TRBV25-1 to TRBJ1-1, with a tentative D call TRBD1 (5 bases). Germline V gene lookup returns CDR1 MGHDK and CDR2 SYGVNS. V was cut by 1 base and J by 7 bases, with 10 bases left in between. There are 13 residues in the CDR3. The CDR3 sequence is CASSELQDVEAFF. CDR3 DNA: TGTGCCAGCAGTGAATTACAGGACGTTGAAGCTTTCTTT.

The chain uses TRBV20-1 and TRBJ1-1, with D possibly TRBD1 on 5 matching bases. The CDR3 is made up of 12 amino acids. V lost 2 bases and J lost 5, with 9 bases in between. CDR1 and CDR2 from the germline V gene are DFQATT and SNEGSKA (reference sequence). CDR3 DNA sequence: TGCAGTGCTAGAAGGGGACGTACTGAAGCTTTCTTT. It codes for CSARRGRTEAFF.

This clonotype was detected only a few times. The chain has TRBV20-1 and TRBJ1-2, with D perhaps TRBD1 (6 bases). V was trimmed by 3 bases and J by 4 bases, leaving 12 bases between them. The CDR3 totals 13 residues. The germline V gene has CDR1 DFQATT and CDR2 SNEGSKA (reference sequence). CDR3 nucleotide sequence: TGCAGTGCTAGCAGGACAGACATCTATGGCTACACCTTC. As protein: CSASRTDIYGYTF.

The CDR3 DNA is TGTGCCAGCAGCTTGTTTCGTGCAAACTATGGCTACACCTTC. The encoded protein is CASSLFRANYGYTF. The rearrangement uses TRBV7-2 and TRBJ1-2; D is unresolved. The CDR3 has 14 amino acids. Germline V lookup: CDR1 SGHTA, CDR2 FQGNSA. Trimming stripped 3 bases from V and 2 bases from J, with 10 bases between. Full variable domain (missing parts from reference TRBV7-2 and TRBJ1-2): GAGVSQSPSNKVTEKGKDVELRCDPISGHTALYWYRQSLGQGLEFLIYFQGNSAPDKSGLPSDRFSAERTGGSVSTLTIQRTQQEDSAVYLCASSLFRANYGYTFGSGTRLTVV.

V usage is TRBV18 and J usage is TRBJ2-5; the match to TRBD1 covers 9 bases. The J call may be faulty, since TRBJ2-7 better matches the DNA end. The CDR3 sequence is 15 residues long. Per the germline V gene, CDR1 is KGHSH and CDR2 is LQKENI. The CDR3 spells CASSQPGQGTYEQYF. CDR3 DNA sequence: TGTGCCAGCTCACAACCGGGACAGGGAACGTACGAGCAGTACTTC.

The chain uses TRBV6-5 and TRBJ2-7, with D perhaps TRBD1 or TRBD2 (5 bases each). V shed 5 bases and J shed 6 bases, with 14 bases lying between them. This CDR3 is built from 13 residues. Germline V gene data show CDR1 as MNHEY and CDR2 as SVGAGI. CDR3 nucleotides: TGTGCCAGCAGTAGGGGACCGAGTTCCGAGCAGTACTTC. It specifies CASSRGPSSEQYF.